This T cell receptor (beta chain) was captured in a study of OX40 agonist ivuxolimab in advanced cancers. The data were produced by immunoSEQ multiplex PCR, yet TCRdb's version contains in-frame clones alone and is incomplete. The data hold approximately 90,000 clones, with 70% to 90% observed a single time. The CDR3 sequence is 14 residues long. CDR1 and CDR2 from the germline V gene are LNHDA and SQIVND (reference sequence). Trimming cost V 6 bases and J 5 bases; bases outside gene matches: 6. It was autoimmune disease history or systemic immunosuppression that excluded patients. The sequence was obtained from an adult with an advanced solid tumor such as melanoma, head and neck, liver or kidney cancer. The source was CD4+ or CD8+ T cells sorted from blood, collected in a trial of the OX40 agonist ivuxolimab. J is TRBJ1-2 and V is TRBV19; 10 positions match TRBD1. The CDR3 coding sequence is TGTGCCAGTAGCGAGACAGGGGGCCGATATGGCTACACCTTC. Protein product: CASSETGGRYGYTF.